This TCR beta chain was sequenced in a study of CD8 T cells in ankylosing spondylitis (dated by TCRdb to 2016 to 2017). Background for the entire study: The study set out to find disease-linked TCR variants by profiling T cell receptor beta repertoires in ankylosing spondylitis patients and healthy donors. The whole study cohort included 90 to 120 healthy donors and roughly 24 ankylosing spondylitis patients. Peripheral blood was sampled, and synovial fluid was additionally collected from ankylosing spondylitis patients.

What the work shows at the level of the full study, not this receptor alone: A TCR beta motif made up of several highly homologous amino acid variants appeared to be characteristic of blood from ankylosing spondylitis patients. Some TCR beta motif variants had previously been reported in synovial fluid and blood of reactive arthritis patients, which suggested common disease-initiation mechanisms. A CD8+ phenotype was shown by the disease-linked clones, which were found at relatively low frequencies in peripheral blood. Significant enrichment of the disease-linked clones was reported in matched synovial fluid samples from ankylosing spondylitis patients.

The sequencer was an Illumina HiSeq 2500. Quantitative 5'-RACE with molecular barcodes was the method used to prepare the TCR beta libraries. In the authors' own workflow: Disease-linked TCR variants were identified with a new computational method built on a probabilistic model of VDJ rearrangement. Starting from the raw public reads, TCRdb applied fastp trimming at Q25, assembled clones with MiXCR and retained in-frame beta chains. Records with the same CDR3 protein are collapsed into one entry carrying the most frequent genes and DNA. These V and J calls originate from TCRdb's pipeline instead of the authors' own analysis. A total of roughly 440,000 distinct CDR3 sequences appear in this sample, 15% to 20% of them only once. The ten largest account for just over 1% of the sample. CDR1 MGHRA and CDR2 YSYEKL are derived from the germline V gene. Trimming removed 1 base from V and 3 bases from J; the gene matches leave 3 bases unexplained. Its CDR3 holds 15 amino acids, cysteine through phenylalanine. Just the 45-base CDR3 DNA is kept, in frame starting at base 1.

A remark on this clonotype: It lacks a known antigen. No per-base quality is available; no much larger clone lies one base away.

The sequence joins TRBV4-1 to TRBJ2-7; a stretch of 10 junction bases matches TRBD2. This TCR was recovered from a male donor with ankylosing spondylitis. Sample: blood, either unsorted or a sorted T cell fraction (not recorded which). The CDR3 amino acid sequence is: CASSQGLAGFYEQYF. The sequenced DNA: TGCGCCAGCAGCCAAGGACTAGCGGGCTTCTACGAGCAGTACTTC.